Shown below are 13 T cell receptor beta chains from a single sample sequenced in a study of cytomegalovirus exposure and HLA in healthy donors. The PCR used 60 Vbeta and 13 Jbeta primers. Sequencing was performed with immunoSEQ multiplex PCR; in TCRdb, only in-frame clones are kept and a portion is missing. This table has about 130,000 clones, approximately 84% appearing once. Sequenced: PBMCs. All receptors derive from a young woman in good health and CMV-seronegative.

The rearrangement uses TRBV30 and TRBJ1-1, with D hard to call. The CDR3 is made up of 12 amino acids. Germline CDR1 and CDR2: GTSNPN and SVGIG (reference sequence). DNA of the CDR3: TGTGCTTTGGGGAGATCGAACACTGAAGCTTTCTTT. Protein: CALGRSNTEAFF.

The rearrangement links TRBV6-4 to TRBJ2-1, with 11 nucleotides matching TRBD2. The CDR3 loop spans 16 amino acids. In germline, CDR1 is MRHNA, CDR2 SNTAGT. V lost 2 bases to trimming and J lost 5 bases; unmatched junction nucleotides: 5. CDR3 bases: TGTGCCAGCAGTGACGGGACTAGCGGAGATCACAATGAGCAGTTCTTC. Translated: CASSDGTSGDHNEQFF.

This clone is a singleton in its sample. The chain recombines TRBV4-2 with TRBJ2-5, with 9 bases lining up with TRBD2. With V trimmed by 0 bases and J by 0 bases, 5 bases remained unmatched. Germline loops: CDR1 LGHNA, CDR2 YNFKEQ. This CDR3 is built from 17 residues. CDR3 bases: TGTGCCAGCAGCCAAGATCGCACTAGCGGGTACCAAGAGACCCAGTACTTC. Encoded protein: CASSQDRTSGYQETQYF.

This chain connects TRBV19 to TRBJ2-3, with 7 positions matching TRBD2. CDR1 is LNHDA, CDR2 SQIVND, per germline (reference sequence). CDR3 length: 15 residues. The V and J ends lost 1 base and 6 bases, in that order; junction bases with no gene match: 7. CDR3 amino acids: CASSIGAGAGDTQYF. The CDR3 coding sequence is TGTGCCAGTAGTATAGGTGCGGGAGCTGGCGATACGCAGTATTTT.

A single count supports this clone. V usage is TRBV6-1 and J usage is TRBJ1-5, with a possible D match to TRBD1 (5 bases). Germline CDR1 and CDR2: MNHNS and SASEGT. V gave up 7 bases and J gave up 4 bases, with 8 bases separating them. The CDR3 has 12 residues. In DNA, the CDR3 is TGTGCCAGCAAGAGACAGAATCAGCCCCAGCATTTT. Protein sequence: CASKRQNQPQHF.

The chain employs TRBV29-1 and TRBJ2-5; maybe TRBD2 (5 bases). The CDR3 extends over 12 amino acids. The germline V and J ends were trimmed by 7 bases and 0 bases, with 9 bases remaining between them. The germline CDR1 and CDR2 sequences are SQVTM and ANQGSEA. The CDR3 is CSAREYQETQYF. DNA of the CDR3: TGCAGCGCTAGGGAGTACCAAGAGACCCAGTACTTC.

The DNA of the CDR3 is TGTGCCAGCAGCTCGACTACCCGAAGCACAGATACGCAGTATTTT. Its protein product is CASSSTTRSTDTQYF. The V call is TRBV5-4, the J call TRBJ2-3; a possible D gene is TRBD2 (5 bases). Germline V gene sequence: CDR1 SGHNT, CDR2 YYREEE (reference sequence). Trimming cost V 3 bases and J 0 bases, with 11 bases left between them. CDR3 length equals 15 residues.

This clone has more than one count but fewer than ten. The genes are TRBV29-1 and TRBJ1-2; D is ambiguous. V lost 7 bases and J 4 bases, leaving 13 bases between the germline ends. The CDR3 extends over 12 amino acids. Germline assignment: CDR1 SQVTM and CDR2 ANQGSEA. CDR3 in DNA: TGCAGCGGCACAGTGTCTGGCTATGGCTACACCTTC. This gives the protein CSGTVSGYGYTF.

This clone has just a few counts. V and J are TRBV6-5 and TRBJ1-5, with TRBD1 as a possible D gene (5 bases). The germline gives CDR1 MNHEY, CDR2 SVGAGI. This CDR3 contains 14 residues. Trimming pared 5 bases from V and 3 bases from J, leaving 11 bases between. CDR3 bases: TGTGCCAGCAGTGGCCGGGGGTACAATCAGCCCCAGCATTTT. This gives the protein CASSGRGYNQPQHF.

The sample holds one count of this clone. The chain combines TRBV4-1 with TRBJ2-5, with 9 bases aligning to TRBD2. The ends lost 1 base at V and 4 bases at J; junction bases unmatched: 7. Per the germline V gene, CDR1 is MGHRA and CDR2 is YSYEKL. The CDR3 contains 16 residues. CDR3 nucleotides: TGCGCCAGCAGCCAAGTGGGCGGGAGGGCCTCAGAGACCCAGTACTTC. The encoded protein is CASSQVGGRASETQYF.

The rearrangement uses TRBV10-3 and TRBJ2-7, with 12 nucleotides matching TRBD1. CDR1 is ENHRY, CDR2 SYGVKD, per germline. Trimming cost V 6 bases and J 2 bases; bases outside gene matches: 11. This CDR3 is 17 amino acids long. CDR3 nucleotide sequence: TGTGCCATCAGGCCGGGACAGGGGGCAATCGCCCCCTACGAGCAGTACTTC. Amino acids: CAIRPGQGAIAPYEQYF.

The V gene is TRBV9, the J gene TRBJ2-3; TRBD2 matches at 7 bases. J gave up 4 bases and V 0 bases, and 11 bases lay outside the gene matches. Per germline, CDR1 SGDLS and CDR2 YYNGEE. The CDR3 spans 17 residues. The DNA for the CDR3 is TGTGCCAGCAGCGTAGTCTCGACTAGCCAAGCGGCAGATACGCAGTATTTT. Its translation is CASSVVSTSQAADTQYF.

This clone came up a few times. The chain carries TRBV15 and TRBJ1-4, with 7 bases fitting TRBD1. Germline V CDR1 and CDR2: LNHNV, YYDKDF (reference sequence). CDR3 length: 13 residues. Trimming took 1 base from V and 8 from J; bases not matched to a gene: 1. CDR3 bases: TGTGCCACCAGCAGAGGGGACAGAGAAAAACTGTTTTTT. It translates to CATSRGDREKLFF.